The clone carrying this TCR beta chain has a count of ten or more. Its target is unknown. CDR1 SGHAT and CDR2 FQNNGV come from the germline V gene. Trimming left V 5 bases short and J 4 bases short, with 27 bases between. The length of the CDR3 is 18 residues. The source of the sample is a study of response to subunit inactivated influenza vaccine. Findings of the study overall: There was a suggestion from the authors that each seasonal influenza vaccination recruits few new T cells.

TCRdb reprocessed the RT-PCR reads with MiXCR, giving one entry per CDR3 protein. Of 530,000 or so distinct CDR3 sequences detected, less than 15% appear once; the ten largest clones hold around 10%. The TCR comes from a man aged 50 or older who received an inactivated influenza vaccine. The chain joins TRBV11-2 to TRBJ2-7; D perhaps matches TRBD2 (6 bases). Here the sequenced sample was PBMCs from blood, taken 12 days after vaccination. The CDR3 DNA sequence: TGTGCCAGCAGCCTCCCCACTTGGAGGGGCCGAATCGATTACGAGCAGTACTTC. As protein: CASSLPTWRGRIDYEQYF.